A single sample gave rise to the 22 T cell receptor beta chains below, sequenced in a study of identical twins. From the 5' RACE reads, TCRdb called clonotypes with MiXCR, one entry per CDR3 protein. In the table there are approximately 500,000 distinct CDR3 sequences, approximately 24% of which are singletons. Separately, the same data were catalogued under a study of T cells expressing NK-cell markers.

The sequencing sample was made of CD4+ T cells sorted from blood. Receptors originate from a woman under 30 in good health.

The J gene is TRBJ2-7, the V gene TRBV9; 9 positions agree with TRBD2. There are 15 residues in the CDR3. CDR1 is SGDLS, CDR2 YYNGEE, per germline. Trimming at V came to 3 bases and at J to 2 bases, leaving 6 bases not matched to a gene. The CDR3 loop is CASSAASGETYEQYF. As DNA, the CDR3 is TGTGCCAGCAGCGCAGCTAGCGGGGAGACCTACGAGCAGTACTTC.

The J gene is TRBJ2-7, the V gene TRBV10-3; D is possibly TRBD1 (6 bases). V was cut by 3 bases and J by 0 bases, with 12 bases left in between. The CDR3 extends over 15 amino acids. Germline V gene sequence: CDR1 ENHRY, CDR2 SYGVKD. CDR3 protein: CAISDGTPSSYEQYF. The CDR3 DNA reads as TGTGCCATCAGTGACGGGACACCGAGCTCCTACGAGCAGTACTTC.

The table lists this clonotype with a few counts. The chain has TRBV9 and TRBJ1-4, with a weak D call TRBD1 (5 bases). The CDR3 has 15 residues. V lost 4 bases and J lost 1, with 11 bases in between. From germline, CDR1 is SGDLS and CDR2 YYNGEE. CDR3 protein: CASSNQGRTNEKLFF. CDR3 nucleotide sequence: TGTGCCAGCAGCAATCAGGGCAGAACTAATGAAAAACTGTTTTTT.

In its sample, this clonotype was seen a few times. The gene calls are TRBV10-1 and TRBJ2-1, with D perhaps matching TRBD1 (5 bases). CDR1 and CDR2 (germline): WNHNN, SYGVQD (reference sequence). With 2 bases removed from V and 9 bases from J, the gap between germline ends came to 14 bases. CDR3 size: 14 residues. The CDR3 coding sequence is TGCGCCAGCAGTGAGGTCCAGAGTAGGGGTGAGCAGTTCTTC. Translated: CASSEVQSRGEQFF.

The chain carries TRBV5-6 and TRBJ2-7; D may match TRBD1 or TRBD2 (5 bases each). Germline lookup yields CDR1 SGHDT and CDR2 YYEEEE. The CDR3 runs 14 residues. V lost 4 bases and J lost 0, with 11 bases in between. The CDR3: CASSPGPYSYEQYF. Here the CDR3 DNA reads TGTGCCAGCAGCCCGGGACCCTACTCCTACGAGCAGTACTTC.

This clonotype showed up just once. The chain is built from TRBV5-1 and TRBJ1-1; 9 nucleotides agree with TRBD1. CDR1 is SGHRS, CDR2 YFSETQ, per germline. CDR3 length: 15 amino acids. The V gene end was trimmed by 0 bases and the J gene end by 3 bases; junction bases not matched to a gene: 3. The CDR3 sequence: CASSLAGTGYTEAFF. DNA of the CDR3: TGCGCCAGCAGCTTGGCCGGGACAGGGTACACTGAAGCTTTCTTT.

There are many counts of this clonotype. The V call is TRBV12-3 or TRBV12-4, the J call TRBJ1-2, with unresolved D. The ends were cut back, 8 bases at V and 1 base at J, with 14 bases in the middle. This CDR3 is built from 14 residues. The chain's CDR3 is CASSGVTGNYGYTF. The DNA of the CDR3 is TGTGCCAGCTCCGGGGTTACGGGTAACTATGGCTACACCTTC.

The CDR3 here is CSASYGLAEETQYF. In DNA, the CDR3 is TGCAGTGCTAGCTATGGACTAGCGGAAGAGACCCAGTACTTC. The chain links TRBV20-1 to TRBJ2-5; 10 nucleotides align to TRBD2. Per germline, CDR1 DFQATT and CDR2 SNEGSKA (reference sequence). This CDR3 is 14 amino acids long. Unmatched junction bases numbered 4, after V lost 3 bases and J lost 3 bases.

This sequence joins TRBV6-5 and TRBJ1-2; TRBD1 might be the D (6 bases). The V gene lost 0 bases and the J gene lost 7 bases, with 15 bases spanning the gap. The CDR3 is 15 amino acids. Germline-derived CDR1 and CDR2 are MNHEY and SVGAGI. Here the CDR3 DNA reads TGTGCCAGCAGTTACTCCCTACAGGGTAGCGTTGGCTACACCTTC. Its protein is CASSYSLQGSVGYTF.

In this sample, this clonotype turned up a few times. This chain connects TRBV20-1 to TRBJ2-5; 10 nucleotides align to TRBD1. The V segment lost 5 bases and the J segment 7 bases; nucleotides outside the gene matches: 7. The V gene's germline CDR1 is DFQATT and CDR2 SNEGSKA (reference sequence). The CDR3 runs 13 residues. CDR3 DNA sequence: TGCAGTGCTGGACAGGGGGTATGGGCGACCCAGTACTTC. It yields the protein CSAGQGVWATQYF.

This clonotype was found a few times. This chain links TRBV5-8 with TRBJ2-6; D is unresolved. Trimming removed 0 bases from V and 3 bases from J, with 13 bases in between. Per the germline V gene, CDR1 is SGHTS and CDR2 is YDEGEE. This CDR3 is 17 amino acids long. The CDR3 here is CASSLGRVSFGANVLTF. CDR3 bases: TGTGCCAGCAGCTTGGGTAGAGTTTCGTTTGGGGCCAACGTCCTGACTTTC.

The genes are TRBV12-3 or TRBV12-4 and TRBJ2-2; D is uncertain. The ends were cut back, 7 bases at V and 9 bases at J, with 21 bases in the middle. The CDR3 loop spans 15 amino acids. CDR3 in amino acids: CASNPRSRGGRELFF. As DNA, the CDR3 is TGTGCCAGCAACCCCCGAAGCAGAGGCGGCAGGGAGCTGTTTTTT.

The CDR3, as DNA: TGTGCCGCAGCGGCAACTAGCGAAGGGATTCAGTACTTC. Protein sequence: CAAAATSEGIQYF. V and J are TRBV2 and TRBJ2-4; 7 bases align to TRBD2. The germline gives CDR1 SNHLY, CDR2 FYNNEI. The CDR3 is 13 amino acids. V shed 11 bases and J 10 bases; nucleotides not matched to a gene: 14.

This clonotype has ten or more counts. The V gene is TRBV6-5, the J gene TRBJ2-1; D unresolved. V was clipped by 2 bases and J by 6 bases, with 14 bases between them. The germline CDR1 and CDR2 sequences are MNHEY and SVGAGI. This CDR3 is 15 amino acids long. CDR3 region: CASSYEPDLRNEQFF. In DNA form, the CDR3 reads TGTGCCAGCAGTTACGAGCCAGATCTTCGCAATGAGCAGTTCTTC.

This chain joins TRBV5-5 and TRBJ1-5; weak D call: TRBD1 (5 bases). CDR3 size: 14 residues. Germline assignment: CDR1 SGHKS and CDR2 YYEKEE (reference sequence). V lost 0 bases and J lost 3, with 7 bases in between. CDR3 coding DNA: TGTGCCAGCAGCTTGGTAGGACACAATCAGCCCCAGCATTTT. It translates to CASSLVGHNQPQHF.

This clonotype was seen many times. Germline and junction disagree at one end, which may indicate a read error. The genes are TRBV5-1 and TRBJ1-1; no clear D gene. CDR1 is SGHRS and CDR2 is YFSETQ in the germline V gene. This CDR3 has 13 residues. The CDR3 reads CASSLLANTEAFF. In DNA form, the CDR3 reads TGTGCCAGCAGTTTACTAGCAAACACTGAAGCTTTCTTT.

There are a few counts of this clonotype. This chain uses TRBV3-1 with TRBJ2-3; 9 bases match TRBD2. CDR1 LGHDT and CDR2 YNNKEL come from the germline V gene (reference sequence). After removal of 4 bases from V and 4 bases from J, the junction contained 3 bases not matched to a gene. This CDR3 contains 14 residues. CDR3 in amino acids: CASSLSGSADTQYF. Here the CDR3 DNA reads TGTGCCAGCAGCCTTAGCGGGAGCGCAGATACGCAGTATTTT.

This clonotype was picked up a small number of times. The V gene is TRBV12-3 or TRBV12-4, the J gene TRBJ2-2; D is uncertain. This CDR3 is 14 amino acids long. The V gene lost 6 bases and the J gene lost 5 bases, with 13 bases spanning the gap. CDR3 nucleotides: TGTGCCAGCAGCCTCCGAGGTGGGACCGGGGAGCTGTTTTTT. The encoded protein is CASSLRGGTGELFF.

The chain recombines TRBV12-3 or TRBV12-4 with TRBJ2-7; TRBD1 agrees at 9 bases. With 7 bases clipped from V and 4 bases from J, the junction kept 14 bases outside the gene matches. This CDR3 has 16 amino acids. The CDR3: CASTEGNRDRVYEQYF. The CDR3 nucleotides read TGTGCCAGCACCGAGGGCAACCGGGACAGGGTGTACGAGCAGTACTTC.

The chain carries TRBV3-1 and TRBJ1-2; 7 nucleotides align to TRBD1. V was pared by 5 bases and J by 5 bases, with 11 bases of the junction left unmatched. CDR1 and CDR2 from the germline V gene are LGHDT and YNNKEL (reference sequence). This CDR3 comprises 15 residues. CDR3 coding DNA: TGTGCCAGCAGCAACCGGGACAGAAGTTTATATGGCTACACCTTC. Amino acid sequence: CASSNRDRSLYGYTF.

On this clonotype itself: A read error is possible here, since a much larger clone lies one base away. The chain joins TRBV5-1 to TRBJ2-2; the D gene is possibly TRBD1 (6 bases). Trimming removed 0 bases from V and 4 bases from J, with 10 bases in between. Germline assignment: CDR1 SGHRS and CDR2 YFSETQ. This CDR3 is built from 15 residues. Written as DNA, the CDR3 is TGCGCCAGCAGCTTGGACAGGGTGTCCACCGGGGAGCTGTTTTTT. Protein sequence: CASSLDRVSTGELFF.

The chain is built from TRBV20-1 and TRBJ1-4, with TRBD1 as a possible D gene (6 bases). V was trimmed by 3 bases and J by 10 bases, leaving 15 bases between them. Germline lookup yields CDR1 DFQATT and CDR2 SNEGSKA (reference sequence). The CDR3 has 13 amino acids. CDR3 loop: CSASSRGSGKLFF. CDR3 nucleotide sequence: TGCAGTGCTAGTTCCAGGGGCTCGGGAAAACTGTTTTTT.